This TCR beta chain was recovered during a study of blood T cell repertoires in COVID-19. At the level of the study: COVID-19 samples, acute and convalescent, were from the United States, Italy and Spain. T cells, B-cell-depleted T cells, or PBMCs supplied cDNA or gDNA.

Germline CDR1 WNHNN, CDR2 SYGVQD (reference sequence). The CDR3 contains 16 residues. With V trimmed by 0 bases and J by 4 bases, 7 bases remained unmatched. As originally analysed: Amplifying reference gene primers gave estimates of nucleated cell counts. Sequenced by immunoSEQ multiplex PCR; TCRdb stores in-frame clones only, minus some. That table is the source of V, J and clone size, and D and trimming were worked out from the DNA. The repertoire holds fewer than 110,000 clones, more than 75% seen once, with around 13% in the top ten. This receptor was taken from a human donor in a cohort sampled during active COVID-19. This chain uses TRBV10-1 with TRBJ2-5, with 8 bases fitting TRBD1. Sequenced sample: peripheral blood. The CDR3 nucleotides are TGCGCCAGCAGTGAGTCGAGGGGCAGGGGGCGAGAGACCCAGTACTTC. This encodes CASSESRGRGRETQYF.